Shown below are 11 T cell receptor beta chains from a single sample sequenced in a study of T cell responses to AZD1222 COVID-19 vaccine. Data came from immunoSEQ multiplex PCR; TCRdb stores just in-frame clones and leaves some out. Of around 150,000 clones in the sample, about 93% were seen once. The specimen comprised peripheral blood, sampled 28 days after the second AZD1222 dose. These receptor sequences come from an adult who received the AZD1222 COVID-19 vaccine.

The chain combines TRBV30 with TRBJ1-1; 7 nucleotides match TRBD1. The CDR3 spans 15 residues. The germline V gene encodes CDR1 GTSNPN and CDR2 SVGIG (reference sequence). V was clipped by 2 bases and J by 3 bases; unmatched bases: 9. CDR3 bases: TGTGCCTGGAGTCGACGCGACAGGGCCTACACTGAAGCTTTCTTT. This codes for CAWSRRDRAYTEAFF.

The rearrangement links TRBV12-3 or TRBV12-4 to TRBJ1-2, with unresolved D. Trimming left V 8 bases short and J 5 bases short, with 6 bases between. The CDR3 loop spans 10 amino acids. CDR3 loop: CASGEYGYTF. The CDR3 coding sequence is TGTGCCAGCGGGGAATATGGCTACACCTTC.

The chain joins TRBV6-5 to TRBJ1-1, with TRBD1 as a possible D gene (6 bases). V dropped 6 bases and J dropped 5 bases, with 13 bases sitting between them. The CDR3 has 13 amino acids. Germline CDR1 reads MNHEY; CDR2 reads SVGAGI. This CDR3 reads CASRRTVGTEAFF. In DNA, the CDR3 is TGTGCCAGCAGGAGGACAGTCGGAACTGAAGCTTTCTTT.

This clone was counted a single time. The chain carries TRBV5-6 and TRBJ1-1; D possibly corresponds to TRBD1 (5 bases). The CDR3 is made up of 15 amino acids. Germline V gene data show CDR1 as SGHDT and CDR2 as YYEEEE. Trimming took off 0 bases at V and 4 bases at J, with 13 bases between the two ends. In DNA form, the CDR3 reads TGTGCCAGCAGCTTGGCTATAGGGGATTTCACTGAAGCTTTCTTT. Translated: CASSLAIGDFTEAFF. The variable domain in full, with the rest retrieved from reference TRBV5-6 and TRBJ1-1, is DAGVTQSPTHLIKTRGQQVTLRCSPKSGHDTVSWYQQALGQGPQFIFQYYEEEERQRGNFPDRFSGHQFPNYSSELNVNALLLGDSALYLCASSLAIGDFTEAFFGQGTRLTVV.

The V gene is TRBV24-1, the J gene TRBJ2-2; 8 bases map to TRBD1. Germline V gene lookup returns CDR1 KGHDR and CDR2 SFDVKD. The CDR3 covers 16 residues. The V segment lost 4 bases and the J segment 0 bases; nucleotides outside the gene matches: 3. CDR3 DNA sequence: TGTGCCACCAGTGACCCGACAGGGGCGAACACCGGGGAGCTGTTTTTT. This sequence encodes CATSDPTGANTGELFF.

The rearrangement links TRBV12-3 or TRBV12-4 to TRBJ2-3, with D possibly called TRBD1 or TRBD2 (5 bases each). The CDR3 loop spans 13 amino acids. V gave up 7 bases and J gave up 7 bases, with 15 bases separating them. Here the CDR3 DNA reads TGTGCCAGCACCTCCGTCCGGGACCATACGCAGTATTTT. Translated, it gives CASTSVRDHTQYF.

CDR3 DNA: TGTGCCAGCAGCCAAGATCCAGGGGGATTTGGAAACACCATATATTTT. This encodes CASSQDPGGFGNTIYF. The chain combines TRBV3-1 (or the pseudogene TRBV3-2) with TRBJ1-3; 7 nucleotides agree with TRBD1. V lost 0 bases, J lost 3 bases, and 5 bases stayed unmatched. The CDR3 extends over 16 amino acids. Germline loops: CDR1 LGHDT, CDR2 YNNKEL (reference sequence).

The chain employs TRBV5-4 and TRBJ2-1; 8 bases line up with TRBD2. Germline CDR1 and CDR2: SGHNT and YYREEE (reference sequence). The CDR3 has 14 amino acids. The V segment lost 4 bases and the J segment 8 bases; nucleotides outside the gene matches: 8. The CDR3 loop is CASSPWTSKHEQFF. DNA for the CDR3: TGTGCCAGCAGCCCTTGGACTAGCAAGCATGAGCAGTTCTTC.

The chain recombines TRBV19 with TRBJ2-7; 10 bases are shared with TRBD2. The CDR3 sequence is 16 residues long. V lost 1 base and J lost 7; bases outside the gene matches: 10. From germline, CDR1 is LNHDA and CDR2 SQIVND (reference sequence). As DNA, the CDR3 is TGTGCCAGTAGTATAGCTCGCAGCGGGAGGGCGGAGGAGCAGTACTTC. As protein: CASSIARSGRAEEQYF.

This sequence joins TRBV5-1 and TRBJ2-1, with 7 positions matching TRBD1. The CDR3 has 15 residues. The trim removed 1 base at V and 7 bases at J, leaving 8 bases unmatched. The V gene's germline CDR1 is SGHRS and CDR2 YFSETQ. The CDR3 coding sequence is TGCGCCAGCAGCTTGACCCTTCAGGGGGTAAATGAGCAGTTCTTC. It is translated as CASSLTLQGVNEQFF.

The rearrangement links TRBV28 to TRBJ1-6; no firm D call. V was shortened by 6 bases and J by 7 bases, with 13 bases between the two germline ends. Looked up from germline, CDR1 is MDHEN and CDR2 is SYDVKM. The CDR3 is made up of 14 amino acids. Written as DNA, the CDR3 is TGTGCCAGCAGCCCACGAGCTTCCAATTCACCCCTCCACTTT. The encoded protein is CASSPRASNSPLHF.